The 6 T cell receptor beta chains in this list originate from one sample, sequenced in a study of shared T cell receptors in the human thymus. Produced via immunoSEQ multiplex PCR; TCRdb's table is partial and in-frame only. Among roughly 700,000 clones listed, 88% were seen once. This sample was also put to use in a study of human thymus T cells.

What was sequenced was thymocytes. Receptor source: a boy under two years old with a congenital heart defect.

This chain links TRBV6-5 with TRBJ1-5, with a tentative D call TRBD1 (6 bases). Per the germline V gene, CDR1 is MNHEY and CDR2 is SVGAGI. Trimming took 6 bases from V and 5 from J, leaving 14 bases between them. The CDR3 extends over 14 amino acids. CDR3 sequence: CASSPTGGDQPQHF. In DNA form, the CDR3 reads TGTGCCAGCAGCCCCACGGGGGGCGATCAGCCCCAGCATTTT.

This clone has just one count. The chain links TRBV11-2 to TRBJ2-1, with 13 bases identical to TRBD2. The CDR3 is 17 amino acids. After removal of 1 base from V and 4 bases from J, the junction contained 4 bases not matched to a gene. CDR1 is SGHAT and CDR2 is FQNNGV in the germline V gene. The CDR3 DNA reads TGTGCCAGCAGCTTAGGGGGACTAGCGGGAAGGTACAATGAGCAGTTCTTC. Translated, it gives CASSLGGLAGRYNEQFF.

This clone was picked up one time. The chain is built from TRBV6-4 and TRBJ2-3; the D is unclear. Looked up from germline, CDR1 is MRHNA and CDR2 is SNTAGT. Trimming took off 3 bases at V and 1 base at J, with 11 bases between the two ends. This CDR3 has 15 residues. CDR3 residues: CASSERGPGTDTQYF. In DNA form, the CDR3 reads TGTGCCAGCAGTGAGCGAGGTCCTGGCACAGATACGCAGTATTTT.

The chain recombines TRBV6-6 with TRBJ2-5; 7 nucleotides agree with TRBD1. V shed 7 bases, J shed 1 base, and the junction held 9 bases outside the gene matches. Germline CDR1 and CDR2: MNHNY and SVGAGI (reference sequence). This CDR3 comprises 15 residues. Here the CDR3 reads CASILNRGRQETQYF. DNA of the CDR3: TGTGCCAGCATTTTAAACAGGGGACGCCAAGAGACCCAGTACTTC.

The chain is built from TRBV9 and TRBJ2-3, with 14 positions matching TRBD2. The CDR3 is 18 amino acids. The germline CDR1 and CDR2 sequences are SGDLS and YYNGEE. The trim removed 0 bases at V and 3 bases at J, leaving 6 bases unmatched. DNA for the CDR3: TGTGCCAGCAGCGTAGGACTAGCGGGAGGGCCAAGGACAGATACGCAGTATTTT. This sequence encodes CASSVGLAGGPRTDTQYF.

The V call is TRBV19, the J call TRBJ1-2; TRBD1 is a possible D gene (6 bases). The CDR3 contains 15 residues. Germline CDR1 is LNHDA and CDR2 is SQIVND (reference sequence). Trimming shortened V by 5 bases and J by 4 bases, and 17 bases separated the two germline ends. The CDR3 region has the DNA TGTGCCAGTAGTGAAGGACAGCATCCGATCTATGGCTACACCTTC. Translation gives CASSEGQHPIYGYTF.